A selection of T cell receptor beta chains follows, all from one sample in a study of blood T cell repertoires in COVID-19. The table came from immunoSEQ multiplex PCR; TCRdb's copy has only in-frame clones and leaves some out. The data contain 390,000 or so clones, roughly 89% of them singletons. Input material: peripheral blood. The receptors originated from a woman in her twenties or thirties with active or convalescent COVID-19. CDR3s include the opening cysteine and the closing phenylalanine or tryptophan. Each record gives: J gene, clone size, D gene, V gene, CDR3 protein, CDR3 DNA. A D gene is named only where the DNA matches it firmly. Clone sizes are given selectively: once, few, many, or a class where the clone is expanded.

TRBJ2-2,-,-,TRBV6-5,CASNREFLNTGELFF,TGTGCCAGCAATCGGGAATTTTTGAACACCGGGGAGCTGTTTTTT
TRBJ2-2,-,-,TRBV2,CASRERVANTGELFF,TGTGCCAGCAGGGAGCGTGTCGCGAACACCGGGGAGCTGTTTTTT
TRBJ2-3,-,-,TRBV3-1/TRBV3-2,CASSLTTSQGDTQYF,TGTGCCAGCAGCCTTACGACTAGCCAGGGGGATACGCAGTATTTT
TRBJ2-6,once,-,TRBV5-1,CASSPGQPGANVLTF,TGCGCCAGCAGCCCTGGACAACCTGGGGCCAACGTCCTGACTTTC
TRBJ2-2,-,-,TRBV7-7,CASSSRLNTGELFF,TGTGCCAGCAGCTCGAGACTGAACACCGGGGAGCTGTTTTTT
TRBJ1-4,-,TRBD1,TRBV7-9,CASSRGQGARPANEKLFF,TGTGCCAGCAGTCGAGGACAGGGGGCTCGGCCTGCTAATGAAAAACTGTTTTTT
TRBJ1-2,-,-,TRBV29-1,CSVEDETDNYGYTF,TGCAGCGTTGAAGACGAAACTGATAACTATGGCTACACCTTC
TRBJ2-7,-,TRBD1,TRBV5-1,CASSQGQGGSYEQYF,TGCGCCAGCAGCCAGGGACAGGGGGGATCCTACGAGCAGTACTTC
TRBJ1-2,-,TRBD1,TRBV27,CASSLVPGQGAISYGYTF,TGTGCCAGCAGTTTAGTCCCGGGACAGGGGGCGATTAGCTATGGCTACACCTTC
TRBJ1-5,-,-,TRBV19,CASTTQAYSNQPQHF,TGTGCCAGTACCACTCAGGCTTATAGCAATCAGCCCCAGCATTTT
TRBJ2-1,-,TRBD2,TRBV7-2,CASSISGGSYNEQFF,TGTGCCAGCAGCATTAGCGGGGGATCTTACAATGAGCAGTTCTTC
TRBJ1-2,-,-,TRBV10-1,CASSQTEAYGYTF,TGCGCCAGCAGTCAGACAGAAGCCTATGGCTACACCTTC
TRBJ2-1,-,TRBD1,TRBV19,CASSNGQGNGAYEQFF,TGTGCCAGTAGCAACGGACAGGGGAACGGGGCGTATGAGCAGTTCTTC
TRBJ1-5,-,-,TRBV6-2/TRBV6-3,CASSQDSIVQPQHF,TGTGCCAGCAGTCAAGACAGTATCGTACAGCCCCAGCATTTT
TRBJ2-7,-,-,TRBV5-4,CASSLRDSPAYEQYF,TGTGCCAGCAGCTTGCGCGACAGCCCAGCCTACGAGCAGTACTTC
TRBJ2-5,-,TRBD2,TRBV5-1,CASSLAGGKETQYF,TGCGCCAGCAGCTTGGCCGGGGGGAAAGAGACCCAGTACTTC
TRBJ2-5,once,-,TRBV7-6,CASSRYGSQQETQYF,TGTGCCAGCAGCCGCTACGGGAGTCAGCAAGAGACCCAGTACTTC
TRBJ1-2,-,-,TRBV14,CASSPTDRPQKAPFYGYTF,TGTGCCAGCAGCCCTACTGACAGGCCGCAAAAGGCCCCTTTCTATGGCTACACCTTC
TRBJ1-2,few,TRBD1,TRBV30,CAWRGPDRGYGYTF,TGTGCCTGGAGGGGACCTGACAGGGGTTATGGCTACACCTTC